A single sample is the source of the 31 T cell receptor beta chains below, sequenced in a study of blood T cell repertoires in COVID-19. TCRdb's copy holds only in-frame clones and misses some; the assay was immunoSEQ multiplex PCR. Among some 150,000 clones listed, about nine tenths were seen once. The material sequenced was peripheral blood. These receptors originate from a human donor in a cohort sampled during active COVID-19.

The J gene is TRBJ2-3, the V gene TRBV5-5, with 11 nucleotides matching TRBD1. J lost 2 bases, V lost 4 bases, and 6 bases had no gene match. Looked up from germline, CDR1 is SGHKS and CDR2 is YYEKEE (reference sequence). The CDR3 contains 16 residues. CDR3 amino acids: CASSLGTGGFTDTQYF. In DNA form, the CDR3 reads TGTGCCAGCAGCCTAGGGACAGGGGGGTTCACAGATACGCAGTATTTT.

In its sample, this clone was seen once. The gene calls are TRBV7-6 and TRBJ2-2, with 8 positions matching TRBD1. CDR3 length: 16 residues. CDR1 is SGHVS, CDR2 FNYEAQ, per germline. The V and J ends lost 4 bases and 6 bases, in that order; junction bases with no gene match: 10. The CDR3 spells CASSSWTGIVPGELFF. CDR3 sequence (DNA): TGTGCCAGCAGCTCCTGGACAGGGATAGTTCCCGGGGAGCTGTTTTTT.

The V call is TRBV11-3, the J call TRBJ1-3; D is unclear. CDR3 length: 13 amino acids. Germline V CDR1 and CDR2: SGHNT, YENEEA. Trimming stripped 5 bases from V and 4 bases from J, with 9 bases between. Here the CDR3 reads CASSLNSGNTIYF. CDR3 in DNA: TGTGCCAGCAGCCTAAACTCCGGAAACACCATATATTTT.

This sequence joins TRBV18 and TRBJ1-4; 8 bases are a match to TRBD1. The CDR3 spans 15 residues. The V and J ends lost 3 bases and 7 bases, in that order; junction bases with no gene match: 7. Germline CDR1 and CDR2: KGHSH and LQKENI. CDR3 nucleotide sequence: TGTGCCAGCTCACCCCGACAGGGGCGGGGTGAAAAACTGTTTTTT. This sequence encodes CASSPRQGRGEKLFF. Combining the CDR3 with reference TRBV18 and TRBJ1-4 gives the whole variable domain NAGVMQNPRHLVRRRGQEARLRCSPMKGHSHVYWYRQLPEEGLKFMVYLQKENIIDESGMPKERFSAEFPKEGPSILRIQQVVRGDSAAYFCASSPRQGRGEKLFFGSGTQLSVL.

V and J are TRBV10-1 and TRBJ2-5, with TRBD2 matching 7 bases. The CDR3 length is 16 residues. The V gene end was trimmed by 3 bases and the J gene end by 1 base; junction bases not matched to a gene: 8. The germline gives CDR1 WNHNN, CDR2 SYGVQD (reference sequence). The CDR3 loop reads CASSDGTGGGQETQYF. The CDR3 DNA is TGCGCCAGCAGTGATGGTACGGGGGGTGGCCAAGAGACCCAGTACTTC.

The gene calls are TRBV6-5 and TRBJ2-1; TRBD2 matches at 10 bases. The germline CDR1 and CDR2 sequences are MNHEY and SVGAGI. There are 14 residues in the CDR3. V shed 7 bases and J 2 bases; nucleotides not matched to a gene: 2. CDR3 nucleotide sequence: TGTGCCAGCATGCTAGCGGGGGCCTACAATGAGCAGTTCTTC. Its protein is CASMLAGAYNEQFF.

The chain carries TRBV29-1 and TRBJ2-1; perhaps TRBD1 as D (6 bases). The V gene's germline CDR1 is SQVTM and CDR2 ANQGSEA. The CDR3 is made up of 14 amino acids. V was cut by 2 bases and J by 1 base, with 9 bases left in between. CDR3 sequence reads: CSVESDRSYNEQFF. The CDR3 nucleotides read TGCAGCGTTGAATCTGACAGGTCCTACAATGAGCAGTTCTTC.

The gene calls are TRBV7-9 and TRBJ1-4; a weak D match, TRBD1 (6 bases). V lost 2 bases and J lost 7, with 14 bases in between. The CDR3 is 15 residues long. CDR1 and CDR2 (germline): SEHNR, FQNEAQ (reference sequence). The CDR3 region is CASSLIGGPGEKLFF. Written as DNA, the CDR3 is TGTGCCAGCAGCTTAATCGGGGGGCCGGGTGAAAAACTGTTTTTT.

This CDR3 is CASIRTGGRSGELFF. The CDR3 bases are TGTGCCAGCATTCGGACAGGGGGGCGTTCCGGGGAGCTGTTTTTT. The chain combines TRBV2 with TRBJ2-2; TRBD1 matches 10 bases. Trimming took 7 bases from V and 6 from J; bases not matched to a gene: 8. This CDR3 comprises 15 residues. Germline V gene lookup returns CDR1 SNHLY and CDR2 FYNNEI.

This clone showed up just a few times. This sequence joins TRBV19 and TRBJ1-1; D is unclear. CDR1 and CDR2 (germline): LNHDA, SQIVND (reference sequence). Trimming left V 2 bases short and J 1 base short, with 8 bases between. This CDR3 region has 14 residues. This chain's CDR3 is CASSIWRGNTEAFF. CDR3 coding DNA: TGTGCCAGTAGTATATGGAGAGGGAACACTGAAGCTTTCTTT.

CDR3 in amino acids: CASSPRQGIGTGELFF. As DNA, the CDR3 is TGTGCCAGCTCACCGCGACAGGGCATTGGCACCGGGGAGCTGTTTTTT. The chain joins TRBV18 to TRBJ2-2, with 7 nucleotides matching TRBD1. Germline-derived CDR1 and CDR2 are KGHSH and LQKENI. The V segment lost 3 bases and the J segment 4 bases; nucleotides outside the gene matches: 8. This CDR3 comprises 16 residues.

The chain joins TRBV28 to TRBJ2-7, with TRBD1 matching over 10 bases. Germline loops: CDR1 MDHEN, CDR2 SYDVKM. V lost 6 bases, J lost 5 bases, and 7 bases stayed unmatched. The CDR3 length is 14 residues. CDR3 bases: TGTGCCAGCAGGTTGGGACAGGGGACCCACGAGCAGTACTTC. Translated: CASRLGQGTHEQYF.

V is TRBV4-3 and J is TRBJ2-1; 8 nucleotides align to TRBD2. The V gene's germline CDR1 is LGHNA and CDR2 YSLEER. V gave up 4 bases and J gave up 5 bases; unmatched junction bases: 13. The CDR3 extends over 17 amino acids. The CDR3: CASSLTGGASRHNEQFF. CDR3 DNA: TGCGCCAGCAGCCTCACGGGGGGGGCCAGTCGGCACAATGAGCAGTTCTTC.

Only a few counts were recorded for this clone. This rearrangement joins TRBV20-1 to TRBJ1-2; 10 bases are a match to TRBD1. Germline assignment: CDR1 DFQATT and CDR2 SNEGSKA (reference sequence). The J segment lost 7 bases and the V segment lost 3 bases, leaving 5 bases of the junction unmatched. This CDR3 has 13 residues. The CDR3 reads CSASWGTGAGYTF. The CDR3 region has the DNA TGCAGTGCTAGTTGGGGGACAGGGGCTGGCTACACCTTC.

The chain carries TRBV27 and TRBJ2-7, with D possibly matching TRBD1 (6 bases). There are 14 residues in the CDR3. CDR1 is MNHEY and CDR2 is SMNVEV in the germline V gene (reference sequence). The ends were cut back, 1 base at V and 4 bases at J, with 11 bases in the middle. The CDR3 DNA sequence: TGTGCCAGCAGTTTATGGGGCAGGGGTTACGAGCAGTACTTC. The encoded protein is CASSLWGRGYEQYF.

J is TRBJ2-5 and V is TRBV5-6; perhaps TRBD1 as D (6 bases). Germline assignment: CDR1 SGHDT and CDR2 YYEEEE. CDR3 length equals 17 residues. The V and J ends lost 4 bases and 3 bases respectively, with 22 bases between them. As DNA, the CDR3 is TGTGCCAGCAGCGCATCCCCTCGACTGTCAGGGGAAGAGACCCAGTACTTC. The encoded protein is CASSASPRLSGEETQYF.

This sequence joins TRBV28 and TRBJ2-1; D call uncertain. The germline CDR1 and CDR2 sequences are MDHEN and SYDVKM. CDR3 length: 11 amino acids. V was pared by 3 bases and J by 9 bases, with 6 bases between. The CDR3 bases are TGTGCCAGCAGTTTCTCTCCTGAGCAGTTCTTC. This translates into CASSFSPEQFF. The variable domain in full, completed from reference TRBV28 and TRBJ2-1, reads DVKVTQSSRYLVKRTGEKVFLECVQDMDHENMFWYRQDPGLGLRLIYFSYDVKMKEKGDIPEGYSVSREKKERFSLILESASTNQTSMYLCASSFSPEQFFGPGTRLTVL.

V and J are TRBV28 and TRBJ1-1; 9 positions agree with TRBD1. Germline V gives CDR1 MDHEN, CDR2 SYDVKM. V was pared by 3 bases and J by 11 bases, with 13 bases of the junction left unmatched. This CDR3 has 15 residues. In DNA form, the CDR3 reads TGTGCCAGCAGTTTTGTACGGGACAGGGTCCGGAGGGCTTTCTTT. As protein: CASSFVRDRVRRAFF.

Worth noting for this clone: Sequence at one end of the junction differs from germline and may be a read error. The rearrangement joins TRBV30 to TRBJ2-7, with TRBD1 as a possible D gene (6 bases). This CDR3 spans 11 amino acids. Germline V gene data show CDR1 as GTSNPN and CDR2 as SVGIG (reference sequence). The CDR3 DNA reads TGTGCCTGGAGTGTATCGGCCTCTAGGGGGTTC. It is translated as CAWSVSASRGF. Using reference TRBV30 and TRBJ2-7 for the parts outside the CDR3, the full variable domain is SQTIHQWPATLVQPVGSPLSLECTVEGTSNPNLYWYRQAAGRGLQLLFYSVGIGQISSEVPQNLSASRPQDRQFILSSKKLLLSDSGFYLCAWSVSASRGFGPGTRLTVT.

The V gene is TRBV5-1, the J gene TRBJ2-4; D is unresolved. The V gene lost 4 bases and the J gene lost 5 bases, with 4 bases spanning the gap. The germline CDR1 and CDR2 sequences are SGHRS and YFSETQ. The CDR3 contains 11 residues. DNA for the CDR3: TGCGCCAGCAGCACGGAAAACATTCAGTACTTC. Translation gives CASSTENIQYF.

This chain uses TRBV5-6 with TRBJ1-6, with D perhaps matching TRBD1 (5 bases). CDR3 length: 15 residues. Per germline, CDR1 SGHDT and CDR2 YYEEEE. Between the trimmed V and J ends, which lost 4 bases and 7 bases, there was a span of 15 bases. In DNA form, the CDR3 reads TGTGCCAGCAGCGATAAAGCGTGGGGCAATTCACCCCTCCACTTT. It is translated as CASSDKAWGNSPLHF.

The chain employs TRBV5-5 and TRBJ1-4, with D possibly TRBD1 on 5 matching bases. The CDR3 is 16 residues long. Germline V lookup: CDR1 SGHKS, CDR2 YYEKEE (reference sequence). V gave up 4 bases and J gave up 0 bases, with 13 bases separating them. The chain's CDR3 is CASSHGSRATNEKLFF. Here the CDR3 DNA reads TGTGCCAGCAGCCATGGTAGCAGGGCAACTAATGAAAAACTGTTTTTT.

The chain employs TRBV29-1 and TRBJ2-1, with 14 bases identical to TRBD2. From germline, CDR1 is SQVTM and CDR2 ANQGSEA. Trimming removed 2 bases from V and 9 bases from J; junction bases left unmatched: 12. CDR3 size: 17 residues. This CDR3 reads CSVEPPAGTSGSSEQFF. The CDR3 coding sequence is TGCAGCGTTGAACCCCCGGCCGGGACTAGCGGGAGTAGTGAGCAGTTCTTC.

The chain is built from TRBV9 and TRBJ1-1; unclear D gene. CDR1 SGDLS and CDR2 YYNGEE come from the germline V gene. The CDR3 consists of 13 residues. With 0 bases removed from V and 5 bases from J, the gap between germline ends came to 8 bases. The CDR3 reads CASSVELFTEAFF. CDR3 nucleotides: TGTGCCAGCAGCGTAGAGCTTTTTACTGAAGCTTTCTTT.

This chain joins TRBV6-5 and TRBJ2-2, with 7 bases matching TRBD1. The CDR3 has 15 residues. V was clipped by 5 bases and J by 4 bases; unmatched bases: 7. CDR1 is MNHEY, CDR2 SVGAGI, per germline. CDR3 sequence reads: CASSTPTGRTGELFF. The CDR3 nucleotides read TGTGCCAGCAGTACCCCGACAGGGCGCACCGGGGAGCTGTTTTTT.

The chain links TRBV30 to TRBJ2-1; possible D gene TRBD2, 5 bases. The germline V gene encodes CDR1 GTSNPN and CDR2 SVGIG (reference sequence). The CDR3 sequence is 14 residues long. Trimming took 5 bases from V and 2 from J, leaving 13 bases between them. This CDR3 reads CAWLGGGAYNEQFF. CDR3 sequence (DNA): TGTGCCTGGCTTGGAGGAGGTGCCTACAATGAGCAGTTCTTC.

The chain employs TRBV4-1 and TRBJ2-5; D is unresolved. Germline V gene sequence: CDR1 MGHRA, CDR2 YSYEKL. Between the trimmed V and J ends, which lost 1 base and 2 bases, there was a span of 8 bases. CDR3 size: 14 residues. CDR3 protein: CASSQGQEQETQYF. DNA for the CDR3: TGCGCCAGCAGCCAAGGTCAGGAACAAGAGACCCAGTACTTC.

This clone appeared a few times. The rearrangement joins TRBV4-3 to TRBJ1-3, with D maybe TRBD1 (5 bases). V lost 4 bases and J 0 bases, leaving 13 bases between the germline ends. This CDR3 comprises 16 residues. The germline CDR1 and CDR2 sequences are LGHNA and YSLEER. The CDR3 nucleotides read TGCGCCAGCAGCCCAGATTCTGACAGCTCTGGAAACACCATATATTTT. Translation gives CASSPDSDSSGNTIYF.

The CDR3 region has the DNA TGTGCCAGTGTTGATGGCGGGACAGGCCACTATGGCTACACCTTC. This translates into CASVDGGTGHYGYTF. The genes are TRBV19 and TRBJ1-2; TRBD1 matches 8 bases. There are 15 residues in the CDR3. Germline lookup yields CDR1 LNHDA and CDR2 SQIVND (reference sequence). Trimming took 8 bases from V and 3 from J; bases not matched to a gene: 11.

V is TRBV19 and J is TRBJ1-1, with D uncertain. This CDR3 is 12 amino acids long. In germline, CDR1 is LNHDA, CDR2 SQIVND (reference sequence). Trimming took 5 bases from V and 2 from J, leaving 6 bases between them. The DNA for the CDR3 is TGTGCCAGTAGTGCGGGTAACACTGAAGCTTTCTTT. Encoded protein: CASSAGNTEAFF.

The gene calls are TRBV28 and TRBJ2-3; 8 bases agree with TRBD2. The CDR3 is 17 residues long. Germline values: CDR1 MDHEN, CDR2 SYDVKM. The ends lost 3 bases at V and 0 bases at J; junction bases unmatched: 8. The CDR3 protein is CASSLIKRGTSTDTQYF. CDR3 sequence (DNA): TGTGCCAGCAGTTTGATCAAGCGGGGGACTAGCACAGATACGCAGTATTTT.